What follows is one T cell receptor beta chain and its context. The data belong to a study of blood T cell repertoires in COVID-19. Whole-study context: There were acute and convalescent COVID-19 samples, and they came from the United States, Italy and Spain. From T cells, B-cell-depleted T cells, or PBMCs came the material, which was cDNA or gDNA.

Deletions cut 6 bases from V and 0 bases from J, with 16 bases between. This CDR3 has 16 residues. Germline assignment: CDR1 MRHNA and CDR2 SNTAGT. How the authors handled the data: Quantification of nucleated cells was approximated via reference gene primer amplification. TCRdb keeps only in-frame clones here, not all; method: immunoSEQ multiplex PCR. That table is the source of V, J and clone size, and D and trimming were worked out from the DNA. The sample shows under 250,000 clones, more than 70% of them seen only once. Patients in Seattle were enrolled during active infection, then followed longitudinally.

This chain connects TRBV6-4 to TRBJ2-3, with D tentatively TRBD2 (7 bases). Sequencing was performed on peripheral blood. This TCR derives from a woman over 75 with COVID-19, enrolled during active disease. The CDR3 sequence: CASSLGGPSSTDTQYF. The CDR3, as DNA: TGTGCCAGCAGCCTCGGGGGGCCATCTAGCACAGATACGCAGTATTTT.